The rows below give T cell receptor beta chains drawn from one sample of a study of radiation and T cells in renal cell carcinoma. The method was immunoSEQ multiplex PCR; TCRdb's version includes in-frame clones alone and lacks a portion of them. The sample has fewer than 80,000 clones, around 78% seen once. Source: blood, taken from a patient whose treatment included radiotherapy and nephrectomy. These receptors came from a woman aged 55-69 years with renal cell carcinoma. The CDR3 runs from the conserved cysteine through the conserved F or W. A D gene is named only where the DNA matches it firmly. Clone size is shown for a subset of rows, as once, few, many or a class of expanded clone.

>TRBJ1-2|TRBV6-5|NA|12|NA
CASSYYGYGYTF
TGTGCCAGCAGTTACTACGGATATGGCTACACCTTC
>TRBJ2-3|TRBV11-2|NA|16|TRBD1
CASSLHPGQGTDTQYF
TGTGCCAGCAGCCTACACCCGGGACAGGGTACAGATACGCAGTATTTT
>TRBJ1-1|TRBV27|NA|14|TRBD1
CASSLPRPGGEAFF
TGTGCCAGCAGTTTACCCCGTCCAGGGGGTGAAGCTTTCTTT
>TRBJ2-7|TRBV28|NA|12|NA
CASSSDSYEQYF
TGTGCCAGCAGTTCGGACAGCTACGAGCAGTACTTC
>TRBJ2-2|TRBV5-1|NA|15|TRBD1
CASLGTGSNTGELFF
TGCGCCAGCCTTGGGACAGGCTCGAACACCGGGGAGCTGTTTTTT
>TRBJ2-2|TRBV7-2|NA|15|TRBD2
CASSVRLAESGELFF
TGTGCCAGCAGCGTAAGACTAGCGGAGTCCGGGGAGCTGTTTTTT
>TRBJ1-1|TRBV28|NA|20|NA
CASSLRGRQGRIKVNTEAFF
TGTGCCAGCAGTTTAAGGGGTAGGCAGGGAAGGATTAAGGTGAACACTGAAGCTTTCTTT
>TRBJ1-3|TRBV28|NA|14|NA
CASSGPGSGNTIYF
TGTGCCAGCAGTGGTCCAGGCTCTGGAAACACCATATATTTT
>TRBJ2-1|TRBV7-2|NA|14|TRBD2
CASSLATSGAEQFF
TGTGCCAGCAGCTTAGCGACTAGCGGGGCTGAGCAGTTCTTC
>TRBJ2-4|TRBV5-4|NA|15|NA
CASSESSSRKNIQYF
TGTGCCAGCAGCGAGTCTTCTTCTCGGAAAAACATTCAGTACTTC
>TRBJ1-6|TRBV11-2|NA|18|NA
CASKGLSSLGGAESPLHF
TGTGCCAGCAAGGGGTTGAGTTCCCTGGGGGGGGCTGAATCACCCCTCCACTTT
>TRBJ1-1|TRBV9|NA|13|NA
CASSVVTDTEAFF
TGTGCCAGCAGCGTAGTGACAGACACTGAAGCTTTCTTT
>TRBJ1-2|TRBV28|few|14|TRBD1
CASSLTGSTYGYTF
TGTGCCAGCAGCTTGACAGGGTCGACCTATGGCTACACCTTC
>TRBJ1-1|TRBV7-2|NA|12|NA
CASSLAGAEAFF
TGTGCCAGCAGCTTAGCAGGGGCTGAAGCTTTCTTT
>TRBJ1-3|TRBV29-1|NA|14|NA
CSVGDTFSGNTIYF
TGCAGCGTTGGGGACACCTTCTCTGGAAACACCATATATTTT
>TRBJ2-7|TRBV9|NA|15|TRBD1
CASSPTGTAYYEQYF
TGTGCCAGCAGCCCAACCGGGACAGCCTACTACGAGCAGTACTTC
>TRBJ2-2|TRBV7-2|NA|14|NA
CASSTYLGTGELFF
TGTGCCAGCAGCACCTACCTAGGGACCGGGGAGCTGTTTTTT
>TRBJ2-5|TRBV18|NA|14|NA
CASSLLTSKETQYF
TGTGCCAGCTCACTTCTGACTAGTAAGGAGACCCAGTACTTC
>TRBJ2-4|TRBV29-1|NA|18|TRBD1
CSARTGPRLKDQENIQYF
TGCAGCGCCCGGACAGGGCCACGATTAAAGGACCAAGAAAACATTCAGTACTTC
>TRBJ1-4|TRBV6-6|NA|10|NA
CASGREKLFF
TGTGCCAGCGGTAGAGAAAAACTGTTTTTT
>TRBJ2-5|TRBV7-7|NA|14|TRBD1
CASSKRTGRETQYF
TGTGCTAGCAGCAAAAGGACAGGGCGGGAGACCCAGTACTTC
>TRBJ1-4|TRBV28|once|15|TRBD1
CASSATGGGWEKLFF
TGTGCCAGCAGCGCGACAGGGGGGGGTTGGGAAAAACTGTTTTTT